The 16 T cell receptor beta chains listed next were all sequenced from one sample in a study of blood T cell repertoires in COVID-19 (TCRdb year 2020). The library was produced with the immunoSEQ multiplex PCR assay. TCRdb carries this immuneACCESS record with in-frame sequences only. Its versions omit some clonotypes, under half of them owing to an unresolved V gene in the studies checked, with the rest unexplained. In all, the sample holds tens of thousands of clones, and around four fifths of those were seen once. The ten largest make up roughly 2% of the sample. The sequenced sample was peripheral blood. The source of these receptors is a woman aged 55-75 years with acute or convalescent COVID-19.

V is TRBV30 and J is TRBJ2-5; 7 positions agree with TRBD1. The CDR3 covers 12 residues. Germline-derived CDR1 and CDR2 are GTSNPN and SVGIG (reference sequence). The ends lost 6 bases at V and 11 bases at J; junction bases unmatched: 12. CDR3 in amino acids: CACQLGTATQYF. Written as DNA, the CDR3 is TGTGCCTGCCAATTGGGGACAGCGACACAGTACTTC.

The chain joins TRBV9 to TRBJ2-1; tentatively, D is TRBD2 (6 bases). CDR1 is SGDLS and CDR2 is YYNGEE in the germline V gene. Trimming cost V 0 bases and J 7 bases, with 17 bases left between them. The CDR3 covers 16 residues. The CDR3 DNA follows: TGTGCCAGCAGCGTAGGTGGGGGGAACGGTGTAAATGAGCAGTTCTTC. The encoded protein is CASSVGGGNGVNEQFF.

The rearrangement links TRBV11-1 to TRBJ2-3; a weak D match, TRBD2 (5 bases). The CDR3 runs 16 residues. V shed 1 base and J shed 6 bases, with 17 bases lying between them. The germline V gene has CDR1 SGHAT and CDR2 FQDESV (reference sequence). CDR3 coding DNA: TGTGCCAGCAGCTTAGGCTCCCGGCTAGCAAAGGATACGCAGTATTTT. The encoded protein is CASSLGSRLAKDTQYF.

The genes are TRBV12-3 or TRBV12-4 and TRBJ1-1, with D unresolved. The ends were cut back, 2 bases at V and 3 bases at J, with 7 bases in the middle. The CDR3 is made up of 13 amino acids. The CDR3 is CASSLPPDTEAFF. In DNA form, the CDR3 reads TGTGCCAGCAGTTTACCCCCGGACACTGAAGCTTTCTTT.

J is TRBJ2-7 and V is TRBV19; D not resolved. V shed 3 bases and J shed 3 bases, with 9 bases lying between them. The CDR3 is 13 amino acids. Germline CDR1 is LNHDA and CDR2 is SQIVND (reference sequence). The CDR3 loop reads CASSISRGYEQYF. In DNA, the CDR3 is TGTGCCAGTAGTATTTCCAGAGGCTACGAGCAGTACTTC.

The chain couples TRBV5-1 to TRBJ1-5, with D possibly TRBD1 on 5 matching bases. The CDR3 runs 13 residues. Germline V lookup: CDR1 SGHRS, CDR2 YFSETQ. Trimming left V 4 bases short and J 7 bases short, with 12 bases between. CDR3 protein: CASSQGKGQPQHF. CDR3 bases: TGCGCCAGCAGCCAGGGAAAGGGGCAGCCCCAGCATTTT.

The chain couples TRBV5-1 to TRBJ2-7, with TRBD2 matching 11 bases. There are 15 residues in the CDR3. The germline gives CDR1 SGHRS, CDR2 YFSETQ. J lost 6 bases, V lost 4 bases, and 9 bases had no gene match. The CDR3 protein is CASSPKAGTSGEQYF. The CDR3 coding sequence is TGCGCCAGCAGCCCGAAAGCCGGGACTAGCGGCGAGCAGTACTTC.

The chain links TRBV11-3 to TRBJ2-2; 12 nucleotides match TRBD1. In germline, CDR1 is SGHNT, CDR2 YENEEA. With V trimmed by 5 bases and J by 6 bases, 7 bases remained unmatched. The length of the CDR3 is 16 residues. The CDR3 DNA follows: TGTGCCAGCAGCGAGGGACAGGGGGCAGGCGCCGGGGAGCTGTTTTTT. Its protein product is CASSEGQGAGAGELFF.

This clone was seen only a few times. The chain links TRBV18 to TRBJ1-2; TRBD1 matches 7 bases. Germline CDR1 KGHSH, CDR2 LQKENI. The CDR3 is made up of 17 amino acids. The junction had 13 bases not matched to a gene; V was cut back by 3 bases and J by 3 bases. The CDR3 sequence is CASSPGGVTGEYYGYTF. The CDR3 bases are TGTGCCAGCTCACCGGGCGGCGTTACAGGGGAATACTATGGCTACACCTTC.

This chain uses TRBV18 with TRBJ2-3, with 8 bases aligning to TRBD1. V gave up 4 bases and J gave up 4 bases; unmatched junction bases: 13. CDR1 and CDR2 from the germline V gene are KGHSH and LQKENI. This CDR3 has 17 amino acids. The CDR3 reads CASSLERAGGLSDTQYF. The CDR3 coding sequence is TGTGCCAGCTCACTCGAACGGGCAGGGGGCTTGTCAGATACGCAGTATTTT. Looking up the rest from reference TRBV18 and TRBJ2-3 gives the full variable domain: NAGVMQNPRHLVRRRGQEARLRCSPMKGHSHVYWYRQLPEEGLKFMVYLQKENIIDESGMPKERFSAEFPKEGPSILRIQQVVRGDSAAYFCASSLERAGGLSDTQYFGPGTRLTVL.

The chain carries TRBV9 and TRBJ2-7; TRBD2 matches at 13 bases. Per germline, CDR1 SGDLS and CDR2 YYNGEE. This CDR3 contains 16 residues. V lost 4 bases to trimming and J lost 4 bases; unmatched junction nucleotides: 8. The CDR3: CASSPRWTSGSYEQYF. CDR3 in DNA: TGTGCCAGCAGCCCTAGATGGACTAGCGGGAGTTACGAGCAGTACTTC.

The CDR3 region is CASSSGGEAANVLTF. In nucleotides, the CDR3 is TGCGCCAGCAGCTCAGGGGGCGAAGCGGCCAACGTCCTGACTTTC. The chain links TRBV5-1 to TRBJ2-6, with 8 bases matching TRBD1. Germline-derived CDR1 and CDR2 are SGHRS and YFSETQ. The CDR3 spans 15 residues. V trimming: 3 bases; J trimming: 6 bases; junction bases outside the gene matches: 5. Filled out from reference TRBV5-1 and TRBJ2-6, the complete variable domain reads KAGVTQTPRYLIKTRGQQVTLSCSPISGHRSVSWYQQTPGQGLQFLFEYFSETQRNKGNFPGRFSGRQFSNSRSEMNVSTLELGDSALYLCASSSGGEAANVLTFGAGSRLTVL.

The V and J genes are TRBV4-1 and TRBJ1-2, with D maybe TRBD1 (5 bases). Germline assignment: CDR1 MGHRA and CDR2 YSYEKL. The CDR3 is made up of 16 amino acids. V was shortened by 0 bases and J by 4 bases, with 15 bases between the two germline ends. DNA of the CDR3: TGCGCCAGCAGCCAAGAAGGCAGGGTAGAGGTCTATGGCTACACCTTC. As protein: CASSQEGRVEVYGYTF.

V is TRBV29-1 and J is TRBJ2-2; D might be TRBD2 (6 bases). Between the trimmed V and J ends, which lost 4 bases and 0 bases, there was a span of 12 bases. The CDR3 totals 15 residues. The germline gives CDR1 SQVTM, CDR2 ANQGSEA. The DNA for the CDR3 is TGCAGCGTTGGGGGGGAGCGGCCGAACACCGGGGAGCTGTTTTTT. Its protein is CSVGGERPNTGELFF.

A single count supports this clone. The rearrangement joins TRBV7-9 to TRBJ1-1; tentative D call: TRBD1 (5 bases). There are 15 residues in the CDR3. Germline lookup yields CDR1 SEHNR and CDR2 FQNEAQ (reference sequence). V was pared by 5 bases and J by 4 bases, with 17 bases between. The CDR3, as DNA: TGTGCCAGCAGCCAGGTTACAGGCCCCAGCACTGAAGCTTTCTTT. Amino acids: CASSQVTGPSTEAFF.

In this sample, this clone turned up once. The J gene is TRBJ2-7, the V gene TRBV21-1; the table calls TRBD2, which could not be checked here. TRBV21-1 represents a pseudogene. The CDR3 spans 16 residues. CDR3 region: CASSKEEATHSYEQYF. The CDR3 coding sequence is TGTGCCAGCAGCAAAGAAGAAGCCACCCACTCCTACGAGCAGTACTTC.